A single sample is the source of the 22 T cell receptor beta chains below, sequenced in a study of OX40 agonist ivuxolimab in advanced cancers. Libraries were prepared by immunoSEQ multiplex PCR; TCRdb keeps only in-frame clonotypes and omits some of them. This table holds under 75,000 clones, around 90% found once. The sample was CD4+ or CD8+ T cells sorted from blood, taken in a trial of the OX40 agonist ivuxolimab. The source is an adult with an advanced solid tumor such as melanoma, head and neck, liver or kidney cancer.

The chain combines TRBV6-5 with TRBJ2-2; maybe TRBD2 (6 bases). Deletions cut 2 bases from V and 5 bases from J, with 9 bases between. The CDR3 loop spans 14 amino acids. Germline assignment: CDR1 MNHEY and CDR2 SVGAGI. The CDR3 reads CASSYVTSTGELFF. DNA of the CDR3: TGTGCCAGCAGTTACGTGACTAGTACCGGGGAGCTGTTTTTT.

The chain uses TRBV7-9 and TRBJ2-3; 7 positions match TRBD2. There are 16 residues in the CDR3. Germline CDR1 is SEHNR and CDR2 is FQNEAQ (reference sequence). V shed 5 bases and J 4 bases; nucleotides not matched to a gene: 12. The CDR3 nucleotides read TGTGCCAGCAGCCTCTTCGACGGGGGGTTGCCAGATACGCAGTATTTT. The encoded protein is CASSLFDGGLPDTQYF.

The V gene is TRBV4-1, the J gene TRBJ2-7, with D possibly matching TRBD1 (5 bases). Germline CDR1 MGHRA, CDR2 YSYEKL. CDR3 length: 14 residues. V shed 3 bases and J shed 2 bases, with 11 bases lying between them. CDR3 sequence (DNA): TGCGCCAGCAGCCAGGCAGGGATCCCCTACGAGCAGTACTTC. Translating gives CASSQAGIPYEQYF.

The J gene is TRBJ2-1, the V gene TRBV25-1; D gene unclear. Trimming took 1 base from V and 6 from J, leaving 13 bases between them. Germline CDR1 reads MGHDK; CDR2 reads SYGVNS. The CDR3 consists of 15 residues. CDR3: CASSESVSRTNEQFF. The CDR3 bases are TGTGCCAGCAGTGAATCTGTCTCCCGGACCAATGAGCAGTTCTTC.

This chain links TRBV25-1 with TRBJ2-7; D perhaps matches TRBD2 (5 bases). Per the germline V gene, CDR1 is MGHDK and CDR2 is SYGVNS. The CDR3 is 17 amino acids. Trimming left V 2 bases short and J 8 bases short, with 25 bases between. The CDR3 DNA reads as TGTGCCAGCAGTGAACCACGGGTGAGCGGCCCCCTTGCTCAGCAGTACTTC. This encodes CASSEPRVSGPLAQQYF.

The rearrangement links TRBV4-1 to TRBJ2-7; D is unclear. The ends were cut back, 0 bases at V and 0 bases at J, with 12 bases in the middle. Per the germline V gene, CDR1 is MGHRA and CDR2 is YSYEKL. The CDR3 consists of 16 residues. This CDR3 is CASSQDKVGSSYEQYF. The CDR3 DNA reads as TGCGCCAGCAGCCAAGATAAAGTGGGTAGCTCCTACGAGCAGTACTTC.

This rearrangement joins TRBV29-1 to TRBJ2-7; D remains ambiguous. Germline V gives CDR1 SQVTM, CDR2 ANQGSEA. There are 11 residues in the CDR3. V was shortened by 5 bases and J by 0 bases, with 5 bases between the two germline ends. Written as DNA, the CDR3 is TGCAGCGTTTCGGCCTCCTACGAGCAGTACTTC. Translation gives CSVSASYEQYF.

J is TRBJ1-1 and V is TRBV19; 7 nucleotides agree with TRBD1. The CDR3 loop spans 14 amino acids. V gave up 7 bases and J gave up 3 bases; unmatched junction bases: 8. Germline CDR1 and CDR2: LNHDA and SQIVND (reference sequence). CDR3 region: CASKTGPEHTEAFF. CDR3 nucleotides: TGTGCCAGTAAGACAGGGCCGGAGCACACTGAAGCTTTCTTT.

V and J are TRBV28 and TRBJ2-7, with D tentatively TRBD2 (5 bases). V was pared by 2 bases and J by 3 bases, with 20 bases between. The germline V gene encodes CDR1 MDHEN and CDR2 SYDVKM. CDR3 length equals 17 residues. The CDR3: CASSLPLRFDGLYEQYF. Here the CDR3 DNA reads TGTGCCAGCAGTTTACCCCTACGGTTCGACGGACTCTACGAGCAGTACTTC.

CDR3 sequence reads: CASLGGFPYGYTF. The CDR3 DNA reads TGTGCCAGCCTGGGAGGATTTCCCTATGGCTACACCTTC. The rearrangement links TRBV25-1 to TRBJ1-2; unclear D gene. Germline V gene lookup returns CDR1 MGHDK and CDR2 SYGVNS. V lost 8 bases and J lost 4, with 14 bases in between. The CDR3 length is 13 residues.

The J gene is TRBJ2-3, the V gene TRBV7-8; no definite D call. The CDR3 spans 13 residues. From germline, CDR1 is SGHVS and CDR2 FQNEAQ. Trimming pared 4 bases from V and 0 bases from J, leaving 5 bases between. The CDR3 sequence is CASSSTSTDTQYF. The DNA for the CDR3 is TGTGCCAGCAGCTCGACTAGCACAGATACGCAGTATTTT.

V is TRBV19 and J is TRBJ1-5; D remains ambiguous. CDR1 LNHDA and CDR2 SQIVND come from the germline V gene (reference sequence). The CDR3 contains 12 residues. V lost 4 bases and J lost 6, with 7 bases in between. The DNA for the CDR3 is TGTGCCAGTAGTACGTATTTTCAGCCCCAGCATTTT. Its translation is CASSTYFQPQHF.

This rearrangement joins TRBV5-4 to TRBJ2-1; 14 positions match TRBD2. Germline CDR1 and CDR2: SGHNT and YYREEE (reference sequence). The CDR3 is 18 residues long. The ends lost 3 bases at V and 8 bases at J; junction bases unmatched: 13. The CDR3 reads CASSSPGLAGAPRDEQFF. In DNA form, the CDR3 reads TGTGCCAGCAGCTCCCCGGGACTAGCGGGGGCCCCTAGGGATGAGCAGTTCTTC.

The J gene is TRBJ1-2, the V gene TRBV28; D may be TRBD1 (6 bases). This CDR3 is built from 13 residues. V was cut by 3 bases and J by 8 bases, with 13 bases left in between. Per the germline V gene, CDR1 is MDHEN and CDR2 is SYDVKM. The CDR3 DNA reads TGTGCCAGCAGTTTTGGGGGGCGGCTAGGCTACACCTTC. Translating it yields CASSFGGRLGYTF.

J is TRBJ1-5 and V is TRBV4-1, with TRBD1 identical over 7 bases. Unmatched junction bases numbered 9, after V lost 3 bases and J lost 4 bases. This CDR3 is 16 amino acids long. Germline CDR1 reads MGHRA; CDR2 reads YSYEKL. The CDR3 region is CASSHRGGRGNQPQHF. The CDR3 DNA sequence: TGCGCCAGCAGCCACCGAGGGGGCCGAGGAAATCAGCCCCAGCATTTT.

The gene calls are TRBV29-1 and TRBJ2-7; 8 bases are shared with TRBD1. Losses at the gene ends were 3 bases for V and 5 bases for J; bases not matched to a gene: 9. This CDR3 contains 14 residues. Germline values: CDR1 SQVTM, CDR2 ANQGSEA. CDR3 DNA: TGCAGCGTTGATCACTCCGACAGGGGCGACGAGCAGTACTTC. Translated, it gives CSVDHSDRGDEQYF.

This clone occurred a few times. This chain joins TRBV4-1 and TRBJ1-5, with 7 bases lining up with TRBD1. CDR1 MGHRA and CDR2 YSYEKL come from the germline V gene. This CDR3 spans 14 amino acids. V shed 1 base and J 16 bases; nucleotides not matched to a gene: 13. The CDR3 loop reads CASSQVIGQDPFHF. The CDR3 DNA reads TGCGCCAGCAGCCAAGTTATAGGACAGGATCCCTTCCATTTT.

V and J are TRBV27 and TRBJ2-2, with a weak D call TRBD2 (7 bases). CDR1 is MNHEY and CDR2 is SMNVEV in the germline V gene (reference sequence). With 7 bases removed from V and 8 bases from J, the gap between germline ends came to 17 bases. The CDR3 spans 14 residues. CDR3 sequence reads: CASNRAGALGELFF. For the CDR3, the DNA is TGTGCCAGCAATCGGGCGGGGGCTCTGGGGGAGCTGTTTTTT.

The chain carries TRBV10-1 and TRBJ2-1; 8 bases align to TRBD2. The V gene end was trimmed by 7 bases and the J gene end by 7 bases; junction bases not matched to a gene: 6. CDR3 length: 13 residues. Per germline, CDR1 WNHNN and CDR2 SYGVQD (reference sequence). CDR3 coding DNA: TGCGCCAGCACTGCGGGAGGAACTAATGAGCAGTTCTTC. It specifies CASTAGGTNEQFF.

The V gene is TRBV7-8, the J gene TRBJ2-5, with a possible D match to TRBD2 (6 bases). The germline CDR1 and CDR2 sequences are SGHVS and FQNEAQ. The CDR3 runs 16 residues. Trimming removed 5 bases from V and 2 bases from J, with 18 bases in between. The CDR3 reads CASSPMNMGGQETQYF. CDR3 sequence (DNA): TGTGCCAGCAGCCCCATGAATATGGGGGGACAAGAGACCCAGTACTTC.

This sequence joins TRBV7-9 and TRBJ1-5; 8 nucleotides match TRBD1. V trimming: 5 bases; J trimming: 2 bases; junction bases outside the gene matches: 2. The CDR3 consists of 14 residues. Per the germline V gene, CDR1 is SEHNR and CDR2 is FQNEAQ (reference sequence). Written as DNA, the CDR3 is TGTGCCAGCAGCACGGGACAGGGCAATCAGCCCCAGCATTTT. Its translation is CASSTGQGNQPQHF. Together with reference TRBV7-9 and TRBJ1-5, the CDR3 gives the full variable domain: DTGVSQNPRHKITKRGQNVTFRCDPISEHNRLYWYRQTLGQGPEFLTYFQNEAQLEKSRLLSDRFSAERPKGSFSTLEIQRTEQGDSAMYLCASSTGQGNQPQHFGDGTRLSIL.

The chain combines TRBV19 with TRBJ1-5, with D perhaps matching TRBD1 (5 bases). Trimming stripped 0 bases from V and 4 bases from J, with 13 bases between. CDR3 length equals 16 residues. Germline CDR1 LNHDA, CDR2 SQIVND (reference sequence). The CDR3 is CASSIDNWGGNQPQHF. DNA of the CDR3: TGTGCCAGTAGTATAGACAATTGGGGGGGAAATCAGCCCCAGCATTTT.